This T cell receptor beta chain was observed in a study of cytomegalovirus exposure and HLA in healthy donors. The wider study: Tens of millions of unique TCRs from HLA-typed donors made up an early data release.

This clone occurred once. The V gene end was trimmed by 5 bases and the J gene end by 7 bases; junction bases not matched to a gene: 5. This CDR3 has 15 amino acids. Germline V gives CDR1 SEHNR, CDR2 FQNEAQ (reference sequence). A multiplex PCR was run with 60 Vbeta primers and 13 Jbeta primers. Measured with immunoSEQ multiplex PCR; TCRdb has only the in-frame clones, and not every one. The sample lists around 220,000 clones, about 74% occurring once. The chain joins TRBV7-9 to TRBJ1-6; 10 bases are a match to TRBD1. Sequencing used PBMCs. The clonotype comes from a young woman in good health and CMV-seronegative. CDR3 amino acids: CASSERTGGNSPLHF. The DNA for the CDR3 is TGTGCCAGCAGCGAGCGGACAGGGGGGAATTCACCCCTCCACTTT.